The rows below give T cell receptor beta chains drawn from one sample of a study of blood T cell repertoires in COVID-19. Method: immunoSEQ multiplex PCR; TCRdb's copy keeps in-frame clones and lacks some. The table records approximately 53,000 clones, less than 90% of them present only once. The material sequenced was peripheral blood. The receptors derive from a human donor in a cohort sampled during active COVID-19. The CDR3 runs from the conserved cysteine through the conserved F or W. The D gene is left open where the match is weak. The size entry is marked missing in some rows and otherwise reads once, few, many or a size class.

DNA	CDR3	size	D	V	J
TGTGCCAGCAGTACTAGCACAGATACGCAGTATTTT	CASSTSTDTQYF	few	NA	TRBV12-3/TRBV12-4	TRBJ2-3
TGTGCCACCAGTGACGGGTCTTACAATGAGCAGTTCTTC	CATSDGSYNEQFF	NA	NA	TRBV24-1	TRBJ2-1
TGTGCCAGCAGCTTGGTTCCACTAGTGAGCTCCTACAATGAGCAGTTCTTC	CASSLVPLVSSYNEQFF	NA	NA	TRBV5-4	TRBJ2-1
TGTGCCAGCAGCTTAAGGATAGGGGGCGAGGAGACCCAGTACTTC	CASSLRIGGEETQYF	NA	TRBD1	TRBV7-3	TRBJ2-5
TGTGCCAGCAGCTTGACACAGGGCCCTCTAGGCAATCAGCCCCAGCATTTT	CASSLTQGPLGNQPQHF	NA	NA	TRBV5-6	TRBJ1-5
TGTGCCAGCAGCCGTAGCGGGAGAGGAGAGACCCAGTACTTC	CASSRSGRGETQYF	NA	TRBD2	TRBV7-2	TRBJ2-5
TGTGCCACCAGCAGAGCGGCAGGGGGAGCTTTCTTT	CATSRAAGGAFF	NA	TRBD1	TRBV15	TRBJ1-1
TGTGCCAGCAGTGTACTGGTGGCCGGGGGGGAGCTGTTTTTT	CASSVLVAGGELFF	NA	NA	TRBV2	TRBJ2-2
TGTGCCAGCAGTTACTCGAAGGACAGGGGCCATCAGCCCCAGCATTTT	CASSYSKDRGHQPQHF	NA	TRBD1	TRBV6-6	TRBJ1-5
TGTGCCAGCAGAATCGGGTTGAATAGCAATCAGCCCCAGCATTTT	CASRIGLNSNQPQHF	NA	NA	TRBV2	TRBJ1-5
TGTGCCAGCAGCTTCTCGGTACAGCGCAATCAGCCCCAGCATTTT	CASSFSVQRNQPQHF	once	NA	TRBV7-2	TRBJ1-5
TGTGCCAGTAGTATAGCCCGTGGCAATCAGCCCCAGCATTTT	CASSIARGNQPQHF	NA	NA	TRBV19	TRBJ1-5
TGTGCCAGCAGTTACTCCCAGACAGGGGCTAATGAAAAACTGTTTTTT	CASSYSQTGANEKLFF	NA	TRBD1	TRBV6-5	TRBJ1-4
TGTGCCAGTAGTATGGGCCCTAGCCTCAGCACAGATACGCAGTATTTT	CASSMGPSLSTDTQYF	NA	NA	TRBV19	TRBJ2-3
TGTGCCAGCAGCCAACAATACGAGCAGTACTTC	CASSQQYEQYF	NA	NA	TRBV3-1/TRBV3-2	TRBJ2-7
TGTGCCACCAGACGGGACAGGGGGCCTATCGATGAGCAGTTCTTC	CATRRDRGPIDEQFF	NA	TRBD1	TRBV24-1	TRBJ2-1
TGTGCCTCGAACAGGGAGGGGATCTACAATGAGCAGTTCTTC	CASNREGIYNEQFF	NA	NA	TRBV19	TRBJ2-1
TGCGCCAGCAGCTTGGGAGGCGTAAGGGGGACGGGGGAGCAGTACTTC	CASSLGGVRGTGEQYF	NA	NA	TRBV5-1	TRBJ2-7
TGTGCCAGCAGTGAAGCGAGAAACAGGGGAATTACGCAGTATTTT	CASSEARNRGITQYF	NA	TRBD1	TRBV6-1	TRBJ2-3
TGTGCCAGCAGCACCTCAGGCTTAGGACTAGCGAGCACAGATACGCAGTATTTT	CASSTSGLGLASTDTQYF	NA	TRBD2	TRBV28	TRBJ2-3
TGCAGTGCTAGTTGGGCGGGGTCGCACAATCAGCCCCAGCATTTT	CSASWAGSHNQPQHF	few	NA	TRBV20-1	TRBJ1-5
TGTGCCAGCAGCCCCCCCTATAGGACTAGCGTTTACAATGAGCAGTTCTTC	CASSPPYRTSVYNEQFF	NA	TRBD2	TRBV7-9	TRBJ2-1
TGTGCCAGTAGTATTGACCCCCCGGGGTCCCTCCACTTT	CASSIDPPGSLHF	NA	NA	TRBV19	TRBJ1-6
TGTGCCAGCAGCTTAGTTTTAGCGGCCACCGGGGAGCTGTTTTTT	CASSLVLAATGELFF	once	NA	TRBV11-3	TRBJ2-2
TGTGCCAGCAGCGACAGCCCCTATGGCTACACCTTC	CASSDSPYGYTF	NA	NA	TRBV2	TRBJ1-2
TGTGCCAGCAGCTTAGCCCCGGGACAGGGAGGCTCACCCCTCCACTTT	CASSLAPGQGGSPLHF	once	TRBD1	TRBV7-8	TRBJ1-6
TGTGCCAGCTCACCAAGGCTCTTGACTAGCGGGGGGGACTACAATGAGCAGTTCTTC	CASSPRLLTSGGDYNEQFF	NA	TRBD2	TRBV18	TRBJ2-1
TGTGCCAGCAGCCCCGTGTTGGCGGGAGGCAATGAGCAGTTCTTC	CASSPVLAGGNEQFF	NA	TRBD2	TRBV7-9	TRBJ2-1
TGTGCCAGCAGTTCCCCCAGACTAGCGGGGGGGCCGAAGACCGGGGAGCTGTTTTTT	CASSSPRLAGGPKTGELFF	NA	TRBD2	TRBV28	TRBJ2-2
TGTGCCAGCAGCGTAGCTCCTAAGAGCTACGAGCAGTACTTC	CASSVAPKSYEQYF	NA	NA	TRBV9	TRBJ2-7
TGTGCCAGCAGGGACAGGGGGCAAAGTAACTATGGCTACACCTTC	CASRDRGQSNYGYTF	few	TRBD1	TRBV6-5	TRBJ1-2
TGTGCCAGCAGCCCTGGAGGACTAGCGGGAGTGGCTGGGGCCAACGTCCTGACTTTC	CASSPGGLAGVAGANVLTF	few	TRBD2	TRBV5-4	TRBJ2-6
TGTGCCAGCAGTCCCGGAGGGGCGAACACCGGGGAGCTGTTTTTT	CASSPGGANTGELFF	NA	NA	TRBV7-6	TRBJ2-2
TGTGCCATCAGTGATCGACCGCCAGGGAACACAGATACGCAGTATTTT	CAISDRPPGNTDTQYF	NA	NA	TRBV10-3	TRBJ2-3
TGTGCCAGCGGGTTAGCGGGGGGTCCGAGAGATACGCAGTATTTT	CASGLAGGPRDTQYF	NA	TRBD2	TRBV3-1/TRBV3-2	TRBJ2-3
TGTGCCAGCAGATTGACAGTTAACTATGGCTACACCTTC	CASRLTVNYGYTF	NA	NA	TRBV6-5	TRBJ1-2
TGTGCCAGCAGCACCTGGGGGACAGAGTCCACAGATACGCAGTATTTT	CASSTWGTESTDTQYF	NA	TRBD1	TRBV6-2/TRBV6-3	TRBJ2-3
TGCGCCAGCAGCCTTAAACAGGGGGCGCTGGGCTACACCTTC	CASSLKQGALGYTF	NA	TRBD1	TRBV5-1	TRBJ1-2
TGTGCCAGCAGGGGTACAGGACCCCGCTACGAGCAGTACTTC	CASRGTGPRYEQYF	NA	NA	TRBV19	TRBJ2-7
TGTGCCAGCAGTGACATACAGCAGCGGTGGATTTCTGGCTACACCTTC	CASSDIQQRWISGYTF	NA	NA	TRBV6-1	TRBJ1-2
TGTGCCAGCAGTTCCGCAGGGGGCCGGGGCTACACCTTC	CASSSAGGRGYTF	NA	TRBD1	TRBV12-3/TRBV12-4	TRBJ1-2